This T cell receptor beta chain was observed in a study of T cell repertoires in cytomegalovirus infection. Broader study findings: The ex vivo response was dominated by HLA-C-restricted CMV-specific TCR beta clonotypes. Adding up the frequency of public TCR beta families identified people who carried CMV plus the relevant HLA.

One entry per CDR3 protein results from TCRdb running MiXCR on the reads. The table records about 920,000 distinct CDR3 sequences, roughly 30% of them present only once. The CDR3 loop spans 15 amino acids. Germline trimming cut 6 bases from V and 5 bases from J; bases unmatched to any gene: 8. In germline, CDR1 is MDHEN, CDR2 SYDVKM. This clonotype was recorded a few times. The target antigen is unknown. This TCR came from a human donor in good health (CMV status not recorded). Some clones in this sample may be carry-over from other donors' samples. This chain links TRBV28 with TRBJ2-2; 8 positions match TRBD1. This material consisted of cultured CD8+ T cells from PBMCs, taken from culture after CMV antigen stimulation. The CDR3 sequence is CASRSLDRVTGELFF. The CDR3 DNA sequence: TGTGCCAGCAGGTCTCTGGACAGGGTTACCGGGGAGCTGTTTTTT.